The present T cell receptor (beta chain) was sequenced within a study of cytomegalovirus exposure and HLA in healthy donors. With 60 Vbeta and 13 Jbeta primers, the PCR was carried out. Clones were sequenced by immunoSEQ multiplex PCR, and TCRdb holds only the in-frame ones, with some missing. Of 100,000 to 150,000 clones listed, around 76% are singletons. V was pared by 3 bases and J by 8 bases, with 20 bases between. CDR3 length: 17 amino acids. Looked up from germline, CDR1 is LGHNT and CDR2 is FRNRAP. This rearrangement joins TRBV12-5 to TRBJ1-6; maybe TRBD1 (5 bases). The sample comprised PBMCs. This receptor was obtained from a man aged 45-60 years in good health and CMV-seropositive. CDR3 region: CASGFGAFGGSYSPLHF. The CDR3 coding sequence is TGTGCTAGTGGTTTTGGGGCTTTCGGTGGAAGCTATTCACCCCTCCACTTT.